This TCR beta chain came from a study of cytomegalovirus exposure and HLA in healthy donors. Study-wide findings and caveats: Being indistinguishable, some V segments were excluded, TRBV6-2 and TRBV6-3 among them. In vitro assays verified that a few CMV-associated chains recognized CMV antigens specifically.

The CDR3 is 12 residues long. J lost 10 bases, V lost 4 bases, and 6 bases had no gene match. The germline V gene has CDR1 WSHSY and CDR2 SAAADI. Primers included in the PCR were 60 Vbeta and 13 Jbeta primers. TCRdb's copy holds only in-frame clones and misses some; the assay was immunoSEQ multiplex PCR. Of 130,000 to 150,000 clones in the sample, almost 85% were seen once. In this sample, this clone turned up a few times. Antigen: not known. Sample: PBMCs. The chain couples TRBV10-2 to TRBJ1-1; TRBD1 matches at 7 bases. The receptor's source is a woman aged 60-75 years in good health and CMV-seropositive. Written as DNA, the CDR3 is TGCGCCAGCAGTGCCGACAGGGCCCGAGCTTTCTTT. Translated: CASSADRARAFF.